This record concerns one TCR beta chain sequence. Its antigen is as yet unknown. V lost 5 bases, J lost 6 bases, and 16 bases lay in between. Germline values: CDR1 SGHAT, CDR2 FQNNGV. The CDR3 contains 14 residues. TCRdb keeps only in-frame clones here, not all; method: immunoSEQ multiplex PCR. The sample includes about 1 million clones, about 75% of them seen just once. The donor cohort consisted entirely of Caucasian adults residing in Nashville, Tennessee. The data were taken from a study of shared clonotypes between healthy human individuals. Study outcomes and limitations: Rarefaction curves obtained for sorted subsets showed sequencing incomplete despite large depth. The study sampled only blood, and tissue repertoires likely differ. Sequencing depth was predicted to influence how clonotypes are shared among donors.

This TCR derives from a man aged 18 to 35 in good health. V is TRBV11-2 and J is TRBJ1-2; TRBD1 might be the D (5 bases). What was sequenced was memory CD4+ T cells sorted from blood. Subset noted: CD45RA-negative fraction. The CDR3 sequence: CASSRFRGRDGYTF. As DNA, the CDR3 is TGTGCCAGCAGCCGTTTTCGGGGACGGGATGGCTACACCTTC.